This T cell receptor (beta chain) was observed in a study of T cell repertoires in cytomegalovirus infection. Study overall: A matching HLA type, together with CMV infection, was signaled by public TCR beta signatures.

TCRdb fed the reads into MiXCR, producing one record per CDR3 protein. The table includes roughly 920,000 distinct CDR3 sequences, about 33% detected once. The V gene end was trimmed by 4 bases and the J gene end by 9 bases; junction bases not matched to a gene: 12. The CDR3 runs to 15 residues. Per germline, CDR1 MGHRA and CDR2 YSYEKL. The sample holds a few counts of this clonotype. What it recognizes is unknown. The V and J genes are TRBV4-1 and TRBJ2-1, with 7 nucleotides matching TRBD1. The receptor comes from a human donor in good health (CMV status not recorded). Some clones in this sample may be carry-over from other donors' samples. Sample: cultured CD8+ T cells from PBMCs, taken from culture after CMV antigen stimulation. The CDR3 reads CASSRPGQSRGEQFF. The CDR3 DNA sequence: TGCGCCAGCAGCCGTCCGGGACAGTCTAGGGGTGAGCAGTTCTTC.